These 2 T cell receptor beta chains came from one sample sequenced in a study of HIV-infected patients and healthy controls. Alpha and beta constant-region primers primed reverse transcription of around 500 ng RNA. Alpha and beta chain libraries were made separately by chain-specific third strand synthesis with multiplexing indices. TCRdb processed the 5' RACE reads anew with MiXCR; each CDR3 protein has one entry. The table shows 10,000 to 15,000 distinct CDR3 sequences, with approximately 11% occurring only once. All unsorted peripheral T cells were captured because whole blood was used without fractionation. Sequencing used blood. Receptors were obtained from an adult in good health.

This rearrangement joins TRBV12-3 or TRBV12-4 to TRBJ2-1; 7 nucleotides line up with TRBD2. V lost 5 bases, J lost 12 bases, and 7 bases stayed unmatched. This CDR3 is built from 12 residues. The CDR3 loop is CASSVFPGGQFF. The CDR3 DNA is TGTGCCAGCAGTGTATTCCCGGGGGGGCAGTTCTTC.

This clonotype was counted many times. The rearrangement joins TRBV27 to TRBJ1-6; D may be TRBD1 (6 bases). The V end was cut by 6 bases, the J end by 10 bases, with 19 bases between. Per germline, CDR1 MNHEY and CDR2 SMNVEV (reference sequence). CDR3 length equals 15 residues. CDR3 DNA sequence: TGTGCCAGCAGCCCTTGGGAGGGGGAGAGGTCACCCCTCCACTTT. Translated: CASSPWEGERSPLHF.